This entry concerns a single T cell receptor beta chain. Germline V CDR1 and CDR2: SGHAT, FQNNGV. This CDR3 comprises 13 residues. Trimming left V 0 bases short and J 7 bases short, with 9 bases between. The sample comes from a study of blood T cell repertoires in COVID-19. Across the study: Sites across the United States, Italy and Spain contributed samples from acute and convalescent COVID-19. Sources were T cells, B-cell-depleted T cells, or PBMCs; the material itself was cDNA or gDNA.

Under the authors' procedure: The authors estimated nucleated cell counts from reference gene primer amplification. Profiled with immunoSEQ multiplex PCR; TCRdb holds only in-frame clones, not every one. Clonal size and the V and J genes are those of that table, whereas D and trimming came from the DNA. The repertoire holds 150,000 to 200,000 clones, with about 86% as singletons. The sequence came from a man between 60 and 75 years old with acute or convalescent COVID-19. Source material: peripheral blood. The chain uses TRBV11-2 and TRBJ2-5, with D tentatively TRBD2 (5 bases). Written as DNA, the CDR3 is TGTGCCAGCAGCTTAGATCGGAGCGGGACCCAGTACTTC. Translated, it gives CASSLDRSGTQYF.